A single sample gave rise to the 27 T cell receptor beta chains below, sequenced in a study of T cell changes during pregnancy in multiple sclerosis. Using immunoSEQ multiplex PCR, the repertoire was profiled, and TCRdb retains in-frame clones only, with some absent. The data contain approximately 66,000 clones, approximately 92% of them seen just once; the ten biggest clones take up roughly 1.9%. This specimen consisted of peripheral blood, obtained in the third trimester of pregnancy. Receptor source: a female donor in good health, enrolled as a control in a pregnancy study.

The rearrangement uses TRBV6-6 and TRBJ2-7, with D perhaps TRBD2 (6 bases). The CDR3 runs 14 residues. Germline loops: CDR1 MNHNY, CDR2 SVGAGI (reference sequence). The V end was cut by 7 bases, the J end by 0 bases, with 13 bases between. The CDR3 nucleotides are TGTGCCAGCAAAACCGGCGGGAACTCCTACGAGCAGTACTTC. It translates to CASKTGGNSYEQYF.

The V gene is TRBV6-5, the J gene TRBJ1-2; tentative D call: TRBD1 (6 bases). The CDR3 sequence is 13 residues long. In germline, CDR1 is MNHEY, CDR2 SVGAGI. V lost 6 bases and J 7 bases, leaving 15 bases between the germline ends. CDR3: CASSVYTGLGYTF. In DNA, the CDR3 is TGTGCCAGCAGCGTATACACAGGGCTTGGCTACACCTTC.

The CDR3 loop is CASSPGTGGREKLFF. DNA of the CDR3: TGTGCCAGCAGCCCAGGGACAGGGGGACGCGAAAAACTGTTTTTT. The chain couples TRBV5-4 to TRBJ1-4; 11 bases are a match to TRBD1. Germline CDR1 and CDR2: SGHNT and YYREEE (reference sequence). Trimming took 4 bases from V and 8 from J; bases not matched to a gene: 7. The CDR3 runs 15 residues.

The chain carries TRBV7-9 and TRBJ2-5; the match to TRBD2 covers 8 bases. The CDR3 runs 15 residues. V trimming: 4 bases; J trimming: 1 base; junction bases outside the gene matches: 5. The germline gives CDR1 SEHNR, CDR2 FQNEAQ (reference sequence). This CDR3 is CASSWVAGPQETQYF. The DNA for the CDR3 is TGTGCCAGCAGCTGGGTAGCGGGGCCCCAAGAGACCCAGTACTTC.

This rearrangement joins TRBV18 to TRBJ2-3, with D possibly matching TRBD1 (5 bases). Trimming stripped 4 bases from V and 2 bases from J, with 10 bases between. The CDR3 runs 14 residues. Germline assignment: CDR1 KGHSH and CDR2 LQKENI. CDR3 residues: CASSRETATDTQYF. In DNA, the CDR3 is TGTGCCAGCTCACGCGAGACAGCCACAGATACGCAGTATTTT. Based on the CDR3 plus reference TRBV18 and TRBJ2-3, the full variable domain is NAGVMQNPRHLVRRRGQEARLRCSPMKGHSHVYWYRQLPEEGLKFMVYLQKENIIDESGMPKERFSAEFPKEGPSILRIQQVVRGDSAAYFCASSRETATDTQYFGPGTRLTVL.

This chain links TRBV4-1 with TRBJ2-2; possibly TRBD1 for D (5 bases). The CDR3 covers 14 residues. Deletions cut 0 bases from V and 7 bases from J, with 9 bases between. Germline CDR1 MGHRA, CDR2 YSYEKL. CDR3 coding DNA: TGCGCCAGCAGCCAAGAAAGCGACAGCGGGGAGCTGTTTTTT. Encoded protein: CASSQESDSGELFF.

V usage is TRBV27 and J usage is TRBJ2-5, with a tentative D call TRBD1 (6 bases). CDR1 is MNHEY, CDR2 SMNVEV, per germline (reference sequence). This CDR3 comprises 16 residues. The V and J ends lost 5 bases and 4 bases respectively, with 20 bases between them. The CDR3 region has the DNA TGTGCCAGCAGTGAAACCGGGACACCCTCGGGAGAGACCCAGTACTTC. Amino acid sequence: CASSETGTPSGETQYF.

This chain connects TRBV27 to TRBJ1-2, with 11 bases lining up with TRBD1. The V gene's germline CDR1 is MNHEY and CDR2 SMNVEV (reference sequence). V gave up 5 bases and J gave up 3 bases; unmatched junction bases: 5. This CDR3 is built from 15 residues. DNA for the CDR3: TGTGCCAGCAGTCCCCGGACAGGGGGCCACTATGGCTACACCTTC. Its translation is CASSPRTGGHYGYTF.

This chain links TRBV23-1 with TRBJ2-4; D unclear. TRBV23-1 is known as an ORF, though its function is uncertain. The CDR3 loop spans 13 amino acids. The V end was cut by 7 bases, the J end by 8 bases, with 15 bases between. The CDR3 is CASTPGGFDIQYF. The CDR3 nucleotides read TGCGCCAGCACCCCCGGCGGTTTTGACATTCAGTACTTC.

Written as DNA, the CDR3 is TGTGCCAGACCCACCGCCGAGACTAGCGGGGGCTATAAATGGGGGCAGTACTTC. Translated, it gives CARPTAETSGGYKWGQYF. The V gene is TRBV19, the J gene TRBJ2-7; 12 nucleotides line up with TRBD2. The CDR3 spans 18 residues. V dropped 9 bases and J dropped 9; count of bases not matched to a gene: 24. Germline V gives CDR1 LNHDA, CDR2 SQIVND (reference sequence).

The rearrangement links TRBV6-5 to TRBJ2-3, with 10 bases matching TRBD2. This CDR3 has 15 residues. Looked up from germline, CDR1 is MNHEY and CDR2 is SVGAGI. The trim removed 8 bases at V and 2 bases at J, leaving 7 bases unmatched. In DNA form, the CDR3 reads TGTGCCAGCGGTCGGACTAGCGGAAACACAGATACGCAGTATTTT. It codes for CASGRTSGNTDTQYF.

The V and J genes are TRBV5-8 and TRBJ1-5; D is undetermined. The CDR3 loop spans 17 amino acids. V was trimmed by 4 bases and J by 0 bases, leaving 17 bases between them. CDR1 is SGHTS and CDR2 is YDEGEE in the germline V gene. Written as DNA, the CDR3 is TGTGCCAGCAGCCGCCGGCGGCGTCTTCCTAGCAATCAGCCCCAGCATTTT. Protein sequence: CASSRRRRLPSNQPQHF.

The chain recombines TRBV7-2 with TRBJ2-7, with D possibly matching TRBD2 (6 bases). CDR1 SGHTA and CDR2 FQGNSA come from the germline V gene. The V end lost 2 bases, the J end lost 3 bases, and 11 bases lay between the germline ends. This CDR3 comprises 14 residues. CDR3 loop: CASSLSLAYYEQYF. CDR3 sequence (DNA): TGTGCCAGCAGCTTATCCCTAGCGTACTACGAGCAGTACTTC.

The chain is built from TRBV7-9 and TRBJ2-5; TRBD2 matches at 12 bases. V trimming: 5 bases; J trimming: 7 bases; junction bases outside the gene matches: 11. CDR1 SEHNR and CDR2 FQNEAQ come from the germline V gene (reference sequence). This CDR3 has 16 amino acids. The CDR3: CASSPRLAGGLGTQYF. The CDR3 region has the DNA TGTGCCAGCAGCCCCCGGCTAGCGGGGGGGCTGGGGACCCAGTACTTC.

This chain links TRBV11-2 with TRBJ2-3; D may be TRBD2 (5 bases). In germline, CDR1 is SGHAT, CDR2 FQNNGV. This CDR3 has 12 residues. V lost 5 bases and J lost 3, with 6 bases in between. The CDR3, as DNA: TGTGCCAGCAGCGGCGGGACAGATACGCAGTATTTT. Translating it yields CASSGGTDTQYF.

In its sample, this clone ranks as medium-sized (0.01 to 0.1%). The chain joins TRBV28 to TRBJ2-5; 8 positions agree with TRBD2. The CDR3 runs 20 residues. The V gene end was trimmed by 11 bases and the J gene end by 0 bases; junction bases not matched to a gene: 26. CDR1 is MDHEN, CDR2 SYDVKM, per germline. The CDR3 bases are TGTGCCGGTAAAAGGACGGTTAAACATTCTAGCGGGTCGTACCAAGAGACCCAGTACTTC. This codes for CAGKRTVKHSSGSYQETQYF.

The rearrangement joins TRBV7-9 to TRBJ2-1; TRBD2 matches 11 bases. J was trimmed by 12 bases and V by 0 bases; bases with no gene match: 4. This CDR3 is built from 14 residues. From germline, CDR1 is SEHNR and CDR2 FQNEAQ (reference sequence). The CDR3 nucleotides read TGTGCCAGCAGCTTAGCCCTTGGACTAGCGGGGCAGTTCTTC. This sequence encodes CASSLALGLAGQFF. The whole variable domain, filled in from reference TRBV7-9 and TRBJ2-1, reads DTGVSQNPRHKITKRGQNVTFRCDPISEHNRLYWYRQTLGQGPEFLTYFQNEAQLEKSRLLSDRFSAERPKGSFSTLEIQRTEQGDSAMYLCASSLALGLAGQFFGPGTRLTVL.

This sequence joins TRBV27 and TRBJ2-1, with 13 bases identical to TRBD2. CDR3 length: 18 amino acids. V was clipped by 2 bases and J by 7 bases; unmatched bases: 11. The germline CDR1 and CDR2 sequences are MNHEY and SMNVEV (reference sequence). The CDR3 DNA reads as TGTGCCAGCAGTTTACACGGGACTAGCGGGATTAAGTTTAATGAGCAGTTCTTC. It is translated as CASSLHGTSGIKFNEQFF.

CDR3 protein: CSARPAGEQYF. CDR3 bases: TGCAGTGCTAGGCCTGCGGGCGAGCAGTACTTC. The chain carries TRBV20-1 and TRBJ2-7; a weak D match, TRBD2 (5 bases). The CDR3 spans 11 residues. The germline CDR1 and CDR2 sequences are DFQATT and SNEGSKA (reference sequence). Trimming took off 3 bases at V and 6 bases at J, with 9 bases between the two ends.

The chain has TRBV5-1 and TRBJ1-2; 7 bases align to TRBD1. The CDR3 sequence is 14 residues long. Germline V CDR1 and CDR2: SGHRS, YFSETQ. V shed 5 bases and J 8 bases; nucleotides not matched to a gene: 12. CDR3 coding DNA: TGCGCCAGCAGTATCCGACAGGGCGGGGGGGGCTACACCTTC. Amino acids: CASSIRQGGGGYTF.

This sequence joins TRBV5-4 and TRBJ2-5, with 10 nucleotides matching TRBD2. TRBJ2-7 matches the DNA end more closely, so the J call is doubtful. This CDR3 comprises 16 residues. The germline V gene encodes CDR1 SGHNT and CDR2 YYREEE (reference sequence). The CDR3 region has the DNA TGTGCCAGCAGCTTAACCCGGGGACTAGCGAGATACGAGCAGTACTTC. This gives the protein CASSLTRGLARYEQYF.

The CDR3 nucleotides are TGTGCCAGCGGGACAGGGGGCCTCAATGAGCAGTTCTTC. This sequence encodes CASGTGGLNEQFF. The chain has TRBV28 and TRBJ2-1; 12 bases map to TRBD1. The CDR3 is 13 residues long. With V trimmed by 8 bases and J by 6 bases, 2 bases remained unmatched. Germline CDR1 and CDR2: MDHEN and SYDVKM.

The rearrangement joins TRBV13 to TRBJ2-3, with 12 bases fitting TRBD2. The CDR3 runs 16 residues. The ends lost 4 bases at V and 2 bases at J; junction bases unmatched: 4. Germline V gives CDR1 PRHDT, CDR2 FYEKMQ (reference sequence). The CDR3 here is CASSSRLAGATDTQYF. DNA of the CDR3: TGTGCCAGCAGCTCCAGACTAGCGGGGGCCACAGATACGCAGTATTTT.

The chain is built from TRBV27 and TRBJ2-3; 7 bases match TRBD2. The V segment lost 6 bases and the J segment 6 bases; nucleotides outside the gene matches: 6. Germline-derived CDR1 and CDR2 are MNHEY and SMNVEV (reference sequence). The CDR3 has 13 amino acids. CDR3 sequence reads: CASRGLDRDTQYF. CDR3 sequence (DNA): TGTGCCAGCAGAGGACTAGATCGGGATACGCAGTATTTT.

The chain has TRBV7-2 and TRBJ1-1; 8 bases map to TRBD1. V shed 5 bases and J 1 base; nucleotides not matched to a gene: 9. The CDR3 has 16 residues. From germline, CDR1 is SGHTA and CDR2 FQGNSA. CDR3 in amino acids: CASSKRRGPRNTEAFF. The CDR3 DNA sequence: TGTGCCAGCAGCAAGCGCAGGGGGCCGAGGAACACTGAAGCTTTCTTT.

The chain has TRBV19 and TRBJ1-4; 8 bases are shared with TRBD1. From germline, CDR1 is LNHDA and CDR2 SQIVND (reference sequence). CDR3 length: 15 amino acids. J gave up 3 bases and V 5 bases, and 5 bases lay outside the gene matches. CDR3 bases: TGTGCCAGTAGTGATCCGGGACAGGCTAATGAAAAACTGTTTTTT. As protein: CASSDPGQANEKLFF. The full variable domain, with the rest looked up from reference TRBV19 and TRBJ1-4, is DGGITQSPKYLFRKEGQNVTLSCEQNLNHDAMYWYRQDPGQGLRLIYYSQIVNDFQKGDIAEGYSVSREKKESFPLTVTSAQKNPTAFYLCASSDPGQANEKLFFGSGTQLSVL.

The chain joins TRBV10-1 to TRBJ2-5, with D unresolved. The CDR3 is 13 amino acids. Trimming took 6 bases from V and 1 from J, leaving 9 bases between them. Germline lookup yields CDR1 WNHNN and CDR2 SYGVQD (reference sequence). The CDR3 region has the DNA TGCGCCAGCAGCAGAGGCAGCCAAGAGACCCAGTACTTC. Protein sequence: CASSRGSQETQYF.